The rows below give T cell receptor beta chains drawn from one sample of a study of CD8+ T cells in alopecia areata. Only in-frame clones appear in the TCRdb table, and some are missing; sequencing was by immunoSEQ multiplex PCR. Of fewer than 250,000 clones in the sample, roughly 60% were seen once. Sequenced here: CD4+ T cells sorted from blood, sampled at week 24, from a patient treated with tofacitinib. The receptors were sampled from a human donor with alopecia areata. CDR3s include the opening cysteine and the closing phenylalanine or tryptophan. D genes are given only for firm matches. Rows give clone size only sometimes, using once, few, many, or a class for an expanded clone.

cdr3_aa cdr3_nt v_call d_call j_call clone_size
CSVEANSHYGYTF TGCAGCGTTGAGGCCAACAGCCACTATGGCTACACCTTC TRBV29-1 NA TRBJ1-2 NA
CASSPRLSPVKATEAFF TGCGCCAGCAGCCCCAGACTGAGCCCCGTTAAAGCCACTGAAGCTTTCTTT TRBV5-1 NA TRBJ1-1 few
CASSPQTGGGIGYTF TGTGCCAGCAGCCCCCAGACAGGGGGAGGAATTGGCTACACCTTC TRBV7-2 TRBD1 TRBJ1-2 once
CASSKGVGELFF TGTGCCAGCAGCAAGGGGGTCGGGGAGCTGTTTTTT TRBV5-8 NA TRBJ2-2 few
CASILTGEENEQYF TGTGCCAGCATTTTGACAGGGGAGGAAAACGAGCAGTACTTC TRBV27 TRBD1 TRBJ2-7 NA
CATGTGTYEQYF TGTGCCACCGGGACAGGGACCTACGAGCAGTACTTC TRBV6-5 TRBD1 TRBJ2-7 NA
CASSLAGTSSTDTQYF TGCGCCAGCAGCTTGGCCGGGACTAGCAGCACAGATACGCAGTATTTT TRBV5-1 TRBD2 TRBJ2-3 NA
CASSETSGGAIEQFF TGTGCCAGCAGTGAGACTAGCGGGGGGGCCATTGAGCAGTTCTTC TRBV6-1 TRBD2 TRBJ2-1 few
CASSLRGASDLAFF TGTGCCAGCAGTTTACGGGGGGCTTCAGACTTAGCTTTCTTT TRBV27 NA TRBJ1-1 few
CASKSSNEQFF TGTGCCAGCAAATCTAGCAATGAGCAGTTCTTC TRBV2 NA TRBJ2-1 NA
CASSSTSSADTQYF TGTGCCAGCAGTTCGACTAGCTCGGCAGATACGCAGTATTTT TRBV2 TRBD2 TRBJ2-3 few
CASSLYGGANVLTF TGCGCCAGCAGCTTGTATGGAGGGGCCAACGTCCTGACTTTC TRBV5-1 NA TRBJ2-6 many
CATGTGAGYQVTQYF TGTGCCACCGGAACAGGGGCGGGATACCAAGTGACCCAGTACTTC TRBV15 NA TRBJ2-5 NA
CASRNTGTGVYEQYF TGTGCCAGCAGGAACACCGGGACAGGGGTCTACGAGCAGTACTTC TRBV6-5 TRBD1 TRBJ2-7 NA
CASSLEQTVLNEQFF TGTGCCAGCAGCTTAGAGCAGACCGTGTTGAATGAGCAGTTCTTC TRBV11-2 NA TRBJ2-1 few
CASSALWTSEAFF TGTGCCAGCAGCGCACTTTGGACCTCTGAAGCTTTCTTT TRBV6-1 NA TRBJ1-1 NA
CASSPRLRGGLSNEQFF TGTGCCAGCAGTCCGAGACTGCGGGGGGGCCTCAGCAATGAGCAGTTCTTC TRBV2 TRBD2 TRBJ2-1 NA
CASSRVTGGNTEAFF TGTGCCAGCAGCAGGGTAACAGGGGGGAACACTGAAGCTTTCTTT TRBV5-4 TRBD1 TRBJ1-1 few
CASSLLRWGEQYF TGTGCCAGCAGCTTACTTCGTTGGGGCGAGCAGTACTTC TRBV11-2 NA TRBJ2-7 NA
CASSRAGGNIQYF TGTGCCAGCAGTAGGGCAGGAGGAAACATTCAGTACTTC TRBV6-5 NA TRBJ2-4 NA
CSVEEVQRTYGYTF TGCAGCGTTGAAGAAGTTCAGAGAACCTATGGCTACACCTTC TRBV29-1 NA TRBJ1-2 NA
CSVVEGRDQPQHF TGCAGCGTTGTGGAGGGCCGGGATCAGCCCCAGCATTTT TRBV29-1 NA TRBJ1-5 NA
CAWSNRGNQPQHF TGTGCCTGGAGCAACAGGGGCAATCAGCCCCAGCATTTT TRBV30 NA TRBJ1-5 NA
CATSKPEDSPLHF TGTGCCACCAGCAAACCCGAAGACTCACCCCTCCACTTT TRBV15 NA TRBJ1-6 NA
CASSLRGAMTSKETQYF TGCGCCAGCAGCCTACGGGGGGCTATGACTTCCAAAGAGACCCAGTACTTC TRBV5-1 NA TRBJ2-5 NA
CASSRGAPAYEQYF TGTGCCAGCAGCCGGGGGGCCCCAGCCTACGAGCAGTACTTC TRBV7-2 NA TRBJ2-7 NA
CSVQDGAYEQYF TGCAGCGTCCAAGACGGAGCCTACGAGCAGTACTTC TRBV29-1 NA TRBJ2-7 NA
CASSYRDRGVMGYTF TGTGCCAGCAGTTACCGCGACAGGGGAGTGATGGGCTACACCTTC TRBV28 TRBD1 TRBJ1-2 once
CASSSSTAVGELFF TGTGCCAGCAGCTCCTCAACCGCGGTCGGGGAGCTGTTTTTT TRBV7-6 NA TRBJ2-2 NA
CAWEVGTGGNGYTF TGTGCCTGGGAGGTCGGGACAGGGGGTAATGGCTACACCTTC TRBV30 TRBD1 TRBJ1-2 NA
CASSFTGGVEYGYTF TGTGCCAGCAGCTTTACAGGGGGCGTGGAGTATGGCTACACCTTC TRBV7-2 TRBD1 TRBJ1-2 few
CSAVTGGQETQYF TGCAGCGCTGTGACAGGGGGCCAAGAGACCCAGTACTTC TRBV29-1 TRBD1 TRBJ2-5 few